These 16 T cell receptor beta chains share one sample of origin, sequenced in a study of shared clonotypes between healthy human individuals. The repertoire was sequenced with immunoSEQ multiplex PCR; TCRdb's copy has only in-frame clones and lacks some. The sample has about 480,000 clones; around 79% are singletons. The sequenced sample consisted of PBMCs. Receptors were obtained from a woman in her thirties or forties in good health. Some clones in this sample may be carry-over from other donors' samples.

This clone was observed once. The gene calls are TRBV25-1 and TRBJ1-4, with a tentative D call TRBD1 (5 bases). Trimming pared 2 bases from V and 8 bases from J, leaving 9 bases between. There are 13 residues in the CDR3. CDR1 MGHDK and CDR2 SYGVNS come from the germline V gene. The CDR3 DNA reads TGTGCCAGCAGTGAAGTTAGGGGCGAAAAACTGTTTTTT. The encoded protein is CASSEVRGEKLFF. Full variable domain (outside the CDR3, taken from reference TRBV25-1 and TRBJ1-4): EADIYQTPRYLVIGTGKKITLECSQTMGHDKMYWYQQDPGMELHLIHYSYGVNSTEKGDLSSESTVSRIRTEHFPLTLESARPSHTSQYLCASSEVRGEKLFFGSGTQLSVL.

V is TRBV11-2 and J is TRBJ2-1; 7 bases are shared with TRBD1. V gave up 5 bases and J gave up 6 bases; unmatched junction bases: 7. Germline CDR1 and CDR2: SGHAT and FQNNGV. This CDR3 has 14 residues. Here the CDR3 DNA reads TGTGCCAGCAGCGTACACAGGGGTCTCAATGAGCAGTTCTTC. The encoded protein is CASSVHRGLNEQFF.

CDR3 bases: TGTGCCAGCTCACCTCTCGGGCGGGATAGCTACGAGCAGTACTTC. Encoded protein: CASSPLGRDSYEQYF. J is TRBJ2-7 and V is TRBV18; perhaps TRBD2 as D (6 bases). The germline V gene encodes CDR1 KGHSH and CDR2 LQKENI. V was trimmed by 3 bases and J by 3 bases, leaving 15 bases between them. This CDR3 region has 15 residues.

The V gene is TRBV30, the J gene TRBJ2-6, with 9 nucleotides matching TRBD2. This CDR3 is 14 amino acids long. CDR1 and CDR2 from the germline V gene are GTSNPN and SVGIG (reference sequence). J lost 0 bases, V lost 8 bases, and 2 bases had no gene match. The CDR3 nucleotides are TGTGCCGGACTAGCGAGCTCTGGGGCCAACGTCCTGACTTTC. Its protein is CAGLASSGANVLTF.

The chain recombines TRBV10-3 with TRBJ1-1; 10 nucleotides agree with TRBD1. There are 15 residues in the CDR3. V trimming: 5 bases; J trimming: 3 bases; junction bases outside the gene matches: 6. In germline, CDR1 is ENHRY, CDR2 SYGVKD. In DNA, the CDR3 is TGTGCCATCAGTCCCACCGGGACAGGGGACACTGAAGCTTTCTTT. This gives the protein CAISPTGTGDTEAFF.

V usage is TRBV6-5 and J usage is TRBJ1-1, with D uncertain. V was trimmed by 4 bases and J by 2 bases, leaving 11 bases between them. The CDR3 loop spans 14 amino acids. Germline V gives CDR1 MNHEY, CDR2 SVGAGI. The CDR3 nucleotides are TGTGCCAGCAGTTCGTCGCGGATAAACACTGAAGCTTTCTTT. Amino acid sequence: CASSSSRINTEAFF.

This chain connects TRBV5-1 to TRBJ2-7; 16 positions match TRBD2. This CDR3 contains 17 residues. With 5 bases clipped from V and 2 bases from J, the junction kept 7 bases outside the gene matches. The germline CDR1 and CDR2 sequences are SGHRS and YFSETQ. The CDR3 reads CASRRGLAGGPAYEQYF. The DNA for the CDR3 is TGCGCCAGCAGAAGGGGACTAGCGGGAGGGCCTGCCTACGAGCAGTACTTC.

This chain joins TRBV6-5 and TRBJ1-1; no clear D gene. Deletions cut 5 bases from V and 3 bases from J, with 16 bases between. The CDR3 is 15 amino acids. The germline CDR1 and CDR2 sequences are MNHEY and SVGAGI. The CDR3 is CASSQDYRTYTEAFF. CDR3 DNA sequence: TGTGCCAGCAGTCAGGACTACCGGACCTACACTGAAGCTTTCTTT.

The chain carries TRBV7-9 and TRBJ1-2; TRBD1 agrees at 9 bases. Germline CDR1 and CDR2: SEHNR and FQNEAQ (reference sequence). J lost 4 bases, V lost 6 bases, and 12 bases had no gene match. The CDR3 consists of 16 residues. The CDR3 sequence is CASSTYRDRAVYGYTF. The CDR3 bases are TGTGCCAGCAGTACGTATCGGGACAGGGCCGTCTATGGCTACACCTTC.

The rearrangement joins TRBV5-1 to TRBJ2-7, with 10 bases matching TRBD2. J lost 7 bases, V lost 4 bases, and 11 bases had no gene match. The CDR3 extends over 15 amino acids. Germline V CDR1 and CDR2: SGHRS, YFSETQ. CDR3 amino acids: CASSPQGLAGDEQYF. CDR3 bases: TGCGCCAGCAGCCCACAGGGGCTAGCGGGAGATGAGCAGTACTTC.

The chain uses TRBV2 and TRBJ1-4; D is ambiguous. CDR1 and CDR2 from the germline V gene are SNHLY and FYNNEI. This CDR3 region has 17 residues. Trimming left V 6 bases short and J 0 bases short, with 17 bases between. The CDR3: CASRRTFGLATNEKLFF. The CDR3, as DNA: TGTGCCAGCAGGAGGACTTTCGGGTTAGCAACTAATGAAAAACTGTTTTTT.

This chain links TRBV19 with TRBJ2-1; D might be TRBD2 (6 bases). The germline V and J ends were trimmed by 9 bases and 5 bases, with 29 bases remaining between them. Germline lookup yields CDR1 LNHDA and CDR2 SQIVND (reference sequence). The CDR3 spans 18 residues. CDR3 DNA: TGTGCCAGCACCCCTATTCAGACGGGACTCGCTGCCCACAATGAGCAGTTCTTC. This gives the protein CASTPIQTGLAAHNEQFF.

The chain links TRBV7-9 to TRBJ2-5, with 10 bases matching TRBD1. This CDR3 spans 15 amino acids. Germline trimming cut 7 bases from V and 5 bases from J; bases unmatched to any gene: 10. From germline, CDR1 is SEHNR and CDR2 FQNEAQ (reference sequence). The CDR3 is CASTPGDRGAETQYF. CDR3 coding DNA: TGTGCCAGCACCCCCGGGGACAGGGGTGCGGAGACCCAGTACTTC.

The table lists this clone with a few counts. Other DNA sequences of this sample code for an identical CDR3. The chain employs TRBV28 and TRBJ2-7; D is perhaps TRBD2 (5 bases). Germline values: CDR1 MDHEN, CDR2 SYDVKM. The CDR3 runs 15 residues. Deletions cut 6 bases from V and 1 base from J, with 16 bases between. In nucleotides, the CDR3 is TGTGCCAGCAGCCCACCGGGATCCCGGTCCTACGAGCAGTACTTC. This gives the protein CASSPPGSRSYEQYF. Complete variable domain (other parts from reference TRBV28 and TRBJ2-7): DVKVTQSSRYLVKRTGEKVFLECVQDMDHENMFWYRQDPGLGLRLIYFSYDVKMKEKGDIPEGYSVSREKKERFSLILESASTNQTSMYLCASSPPGSRSYEQYFGPGTRLTVT.

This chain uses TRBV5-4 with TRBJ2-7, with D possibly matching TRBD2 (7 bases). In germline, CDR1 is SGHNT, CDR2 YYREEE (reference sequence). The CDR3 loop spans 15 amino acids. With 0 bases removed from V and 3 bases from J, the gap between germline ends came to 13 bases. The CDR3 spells CASSLDGLGGYEQYF. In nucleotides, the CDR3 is TGTGCCAGCAGCTTGGATGGACTAGGGGGCTACGAGCAGTACTTC.

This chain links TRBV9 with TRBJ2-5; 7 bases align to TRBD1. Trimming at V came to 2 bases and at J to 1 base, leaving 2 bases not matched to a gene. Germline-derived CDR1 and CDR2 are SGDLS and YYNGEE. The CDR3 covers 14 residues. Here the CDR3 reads CASSVDRRQETQYF. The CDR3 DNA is TGTGCCAGCAGCGTGGACAGGCGCCAAGAGACCCAGTACTTC.